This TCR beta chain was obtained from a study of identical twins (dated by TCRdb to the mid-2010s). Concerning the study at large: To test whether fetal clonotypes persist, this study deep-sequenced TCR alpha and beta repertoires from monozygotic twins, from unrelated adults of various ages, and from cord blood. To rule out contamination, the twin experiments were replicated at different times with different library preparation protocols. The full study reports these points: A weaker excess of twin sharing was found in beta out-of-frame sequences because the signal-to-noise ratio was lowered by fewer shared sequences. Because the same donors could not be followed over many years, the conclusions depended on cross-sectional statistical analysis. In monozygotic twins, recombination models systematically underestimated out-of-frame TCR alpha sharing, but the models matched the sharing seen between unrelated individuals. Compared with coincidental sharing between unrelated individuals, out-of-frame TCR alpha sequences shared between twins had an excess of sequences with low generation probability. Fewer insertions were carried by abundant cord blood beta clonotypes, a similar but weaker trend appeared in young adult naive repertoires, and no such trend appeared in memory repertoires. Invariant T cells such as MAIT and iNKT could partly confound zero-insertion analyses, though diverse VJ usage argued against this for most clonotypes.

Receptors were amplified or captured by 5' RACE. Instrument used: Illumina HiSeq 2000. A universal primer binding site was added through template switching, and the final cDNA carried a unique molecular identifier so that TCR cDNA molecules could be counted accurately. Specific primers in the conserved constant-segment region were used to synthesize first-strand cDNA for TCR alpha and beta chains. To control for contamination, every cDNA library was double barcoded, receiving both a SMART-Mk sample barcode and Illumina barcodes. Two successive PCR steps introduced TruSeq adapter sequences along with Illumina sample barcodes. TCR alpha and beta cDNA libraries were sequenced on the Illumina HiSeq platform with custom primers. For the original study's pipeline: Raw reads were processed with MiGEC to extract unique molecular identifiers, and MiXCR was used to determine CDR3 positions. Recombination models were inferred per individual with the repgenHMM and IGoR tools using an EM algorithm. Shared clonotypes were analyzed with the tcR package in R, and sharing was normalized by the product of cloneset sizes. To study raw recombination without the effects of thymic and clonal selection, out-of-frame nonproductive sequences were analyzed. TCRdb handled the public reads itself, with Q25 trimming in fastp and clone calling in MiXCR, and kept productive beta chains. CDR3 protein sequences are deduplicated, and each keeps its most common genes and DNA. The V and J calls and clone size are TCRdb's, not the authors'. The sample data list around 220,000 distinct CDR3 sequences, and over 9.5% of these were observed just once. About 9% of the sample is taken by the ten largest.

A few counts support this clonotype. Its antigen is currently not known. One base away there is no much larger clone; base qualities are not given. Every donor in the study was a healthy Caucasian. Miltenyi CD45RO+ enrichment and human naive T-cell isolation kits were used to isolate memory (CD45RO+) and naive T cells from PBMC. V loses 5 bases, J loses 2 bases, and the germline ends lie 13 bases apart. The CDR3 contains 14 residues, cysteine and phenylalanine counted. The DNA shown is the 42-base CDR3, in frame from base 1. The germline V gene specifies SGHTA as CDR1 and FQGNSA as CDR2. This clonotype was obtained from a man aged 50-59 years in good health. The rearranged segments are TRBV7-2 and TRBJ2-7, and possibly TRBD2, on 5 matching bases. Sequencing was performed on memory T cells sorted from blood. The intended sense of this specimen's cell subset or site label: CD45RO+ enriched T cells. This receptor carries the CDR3 CASSARLGTYEQYF. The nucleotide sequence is TGTGCCAGCAGCGCTCGACTCGGGACCTACGAGCAGTACTTC.